This T cell receptor beta chain emerged from a study of T cell changes during pregnancy in multiple sclerosis. The assay was immunoSEQ multiplex PCR, and TCRdb's table has in-frame clones only and misses some. The sample lists about 100,000 clones; over 85% were seen once. Here the sequenced sample was peripheral blood, taken after pregnancy. This receptor was identified in a female donor with multiple sclerosis, enrolled in a pregnancy study.

The CDR3 DNA is TGTGCCTGGACCCGAGGCGGAGAGACCCAGTACTTC. Translating gives CAWTRGGETQYF. The chain employs TRBV30 and TRBJ2-5, with D unclear. Germline V CDR1 and CDR2: GTSNPN, SVGIG (reference sequence). This CDR3 has 12 amino acids. Deletions cut 4 bases from V and 4 bases from J, with 10 bases between.